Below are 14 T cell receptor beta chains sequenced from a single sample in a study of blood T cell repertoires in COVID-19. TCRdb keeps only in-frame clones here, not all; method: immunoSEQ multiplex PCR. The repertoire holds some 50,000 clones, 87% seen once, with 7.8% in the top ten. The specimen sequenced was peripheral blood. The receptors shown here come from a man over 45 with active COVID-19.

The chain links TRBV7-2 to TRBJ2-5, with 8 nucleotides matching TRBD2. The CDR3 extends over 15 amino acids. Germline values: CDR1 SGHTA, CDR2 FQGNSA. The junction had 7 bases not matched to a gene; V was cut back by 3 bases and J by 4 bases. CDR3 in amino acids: CASSLAGGGRETQYF. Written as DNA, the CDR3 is TGTGCCAGCAGCTTGGCGGGGGGTGGTAGAGAGACCCAGTACTTC.

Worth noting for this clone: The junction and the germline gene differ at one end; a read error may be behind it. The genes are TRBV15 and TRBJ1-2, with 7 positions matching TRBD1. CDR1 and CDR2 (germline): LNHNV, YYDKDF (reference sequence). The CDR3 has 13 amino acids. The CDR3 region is CATSRDEGAPPAF. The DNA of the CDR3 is TGTGCCACCAGCAGAGATGAGGGGGCCCCGCCGGCCTTC.

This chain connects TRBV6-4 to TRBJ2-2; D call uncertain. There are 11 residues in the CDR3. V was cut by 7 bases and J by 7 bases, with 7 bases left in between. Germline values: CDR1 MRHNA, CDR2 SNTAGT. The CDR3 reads CASKADGELFF. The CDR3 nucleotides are TGTGCCAGCAAGGCGGACGGGGAGCTGTTTTTT.

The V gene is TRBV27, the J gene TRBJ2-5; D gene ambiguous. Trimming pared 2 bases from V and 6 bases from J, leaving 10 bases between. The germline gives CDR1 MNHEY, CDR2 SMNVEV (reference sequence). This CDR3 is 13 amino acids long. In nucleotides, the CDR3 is TGTGCCAGCAGTTTAAACAGATTGAAGACCCAGTACTTC. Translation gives CASSLNRLKTQYF.

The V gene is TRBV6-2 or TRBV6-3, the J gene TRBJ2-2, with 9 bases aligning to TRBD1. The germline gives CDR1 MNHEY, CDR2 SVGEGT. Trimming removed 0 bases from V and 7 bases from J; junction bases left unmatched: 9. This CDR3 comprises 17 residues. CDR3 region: CASSYSPPRTGVGELFF. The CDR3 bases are TGTGCCAGCAGTTACTCCCCCCCCCGGACAGGGGTCGGGGAGCTGTTTTTT.

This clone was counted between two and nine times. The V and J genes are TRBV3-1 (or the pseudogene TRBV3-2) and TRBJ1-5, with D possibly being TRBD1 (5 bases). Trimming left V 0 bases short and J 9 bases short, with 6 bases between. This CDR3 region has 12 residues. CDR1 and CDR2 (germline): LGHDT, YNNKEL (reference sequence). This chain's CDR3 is CASSQERGPQHF. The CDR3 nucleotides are TGTGCCAGCAGCCAAGAAAGGGGGCCCCAGCATTTT.

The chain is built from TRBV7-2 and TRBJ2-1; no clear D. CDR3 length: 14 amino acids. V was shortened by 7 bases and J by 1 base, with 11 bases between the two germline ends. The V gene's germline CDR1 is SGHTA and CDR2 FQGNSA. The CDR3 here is CASTWRISYNEQFF. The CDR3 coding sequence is TGTGCCAGCACCTGGAGAATTTCCTACAATGAGCAGTTCTTC.

CDR3 loop: CASNGGAGQTQYF. CDR3 bases: TGTGCCAGCAATGGGGGGGCAGGGCAGACCCAGTACTTC. The chain employs TRBV6-6 and TRBJ2-5, with D tentatively TRBD2 (7 bases). CDR1 and CDR2 (germline): MNHNY, SVGAGI (reference sequence). CDR3 length equals 13 residues. Deletions cut 7 bases from V and 6 bases from J, with 15 bases between.

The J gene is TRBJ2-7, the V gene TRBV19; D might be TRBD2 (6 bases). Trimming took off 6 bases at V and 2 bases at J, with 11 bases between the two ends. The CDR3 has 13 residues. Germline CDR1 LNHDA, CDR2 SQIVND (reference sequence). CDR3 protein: CASSGTGTYEQYF. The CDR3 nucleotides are TGTGCCAGTAGCGGGACTGGAACCTACGAGCAGTACTTC.

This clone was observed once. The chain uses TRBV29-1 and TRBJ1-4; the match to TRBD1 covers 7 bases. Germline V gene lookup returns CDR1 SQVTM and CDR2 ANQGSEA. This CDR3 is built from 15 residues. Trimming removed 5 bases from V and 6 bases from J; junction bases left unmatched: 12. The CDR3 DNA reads TGCAGCGTTAACGTAGGGGGCAGGGGCTATGAAAAACTGTTTTTT. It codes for CSVNVGGRGYEKLFF. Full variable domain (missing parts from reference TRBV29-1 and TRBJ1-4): SAVISQKPSRDICQRGTSLTIQCQVDSQVTMMFWYRQQPGQSLTLIATANQGSEATYESGFVIDKFPISRPNLTFSTLTVSNMSPEDSSIYLCSVNVGGRGYEKLFFGSGTQLSVL.

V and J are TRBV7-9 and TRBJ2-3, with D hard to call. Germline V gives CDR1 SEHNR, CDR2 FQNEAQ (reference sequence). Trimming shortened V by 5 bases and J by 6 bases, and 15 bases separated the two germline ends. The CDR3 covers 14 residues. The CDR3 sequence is CASSPRVPVDTQYF. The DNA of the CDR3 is TGTGCCAGCAGCCCCCGGGTCCCCGTGGATACGCAGTATTTT.

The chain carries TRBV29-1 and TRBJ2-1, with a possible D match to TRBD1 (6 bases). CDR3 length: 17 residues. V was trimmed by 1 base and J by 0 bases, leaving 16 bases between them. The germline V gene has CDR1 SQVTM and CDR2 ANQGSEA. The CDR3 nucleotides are TGCAGCGTTGAAGGAGAGGAAAGAGGGGGCTCCTACAATGAGCAGTTCTTC. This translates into CSVEGEERGGSYNEQFF.

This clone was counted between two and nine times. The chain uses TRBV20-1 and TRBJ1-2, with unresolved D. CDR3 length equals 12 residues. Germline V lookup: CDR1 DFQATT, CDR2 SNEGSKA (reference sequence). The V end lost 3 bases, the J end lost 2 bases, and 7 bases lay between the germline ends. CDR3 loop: CSASTANYGYTF. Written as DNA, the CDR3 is TGCAGTGCTAGTACAGCAAACTATGGCTACACCTTC.

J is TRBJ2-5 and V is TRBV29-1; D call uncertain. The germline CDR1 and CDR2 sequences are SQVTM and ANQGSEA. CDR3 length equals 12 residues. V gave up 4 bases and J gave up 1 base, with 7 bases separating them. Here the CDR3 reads CSVGQAQETQYF. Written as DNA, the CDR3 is TGCAGCGTTGGCCAGGCCCAAGAGACCCAGTACTTC.